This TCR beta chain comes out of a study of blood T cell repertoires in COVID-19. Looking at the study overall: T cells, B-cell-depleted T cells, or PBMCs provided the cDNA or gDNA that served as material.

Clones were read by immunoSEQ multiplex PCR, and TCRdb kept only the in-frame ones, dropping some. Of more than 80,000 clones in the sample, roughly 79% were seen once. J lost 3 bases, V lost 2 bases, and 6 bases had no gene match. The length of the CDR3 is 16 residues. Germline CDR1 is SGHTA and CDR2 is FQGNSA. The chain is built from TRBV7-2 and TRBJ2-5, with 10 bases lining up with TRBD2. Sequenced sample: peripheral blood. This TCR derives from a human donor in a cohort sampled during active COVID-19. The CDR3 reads CASSLSASGREETQYF. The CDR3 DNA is TGTGCCAGCAGCTTATCGGCTAGCGGGAGAGAAGAGACCCAGTACTTC. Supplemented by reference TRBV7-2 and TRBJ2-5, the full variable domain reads GAGVSQSPSNKVTEKGKDVELRCDPISGHTALYWYRQSLGQGLEFLIYFQGNSAPDKSGLPSDRFSAERTGGSVSTLTIQRTQQEDSAVYLCASSLSASGREETQYFGPGTRLLVL.